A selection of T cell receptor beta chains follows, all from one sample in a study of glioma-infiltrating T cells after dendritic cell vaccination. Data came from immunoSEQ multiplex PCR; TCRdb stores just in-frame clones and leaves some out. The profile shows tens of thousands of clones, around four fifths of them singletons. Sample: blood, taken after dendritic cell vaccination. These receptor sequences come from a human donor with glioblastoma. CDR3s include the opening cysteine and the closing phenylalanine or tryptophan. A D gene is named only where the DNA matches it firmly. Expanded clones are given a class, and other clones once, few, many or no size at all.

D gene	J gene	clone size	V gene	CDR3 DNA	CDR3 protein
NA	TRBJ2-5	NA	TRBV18	TGTGCCAGCTCATCTACCGGCGCGGGAGAGACCCAGTACTTC	CASSSTGAGETQYF
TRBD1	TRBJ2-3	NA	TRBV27	TGTGCCAGCAGTTCCATCGGGACAGCTACAGATACGCAGTATTTT	CASSSIGTATDTQYF
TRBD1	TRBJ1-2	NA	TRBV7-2	TGTGCCAGCAGCTTACGGGGGGGACAGGGGTTGGAAGGCTACACCTTC	CASSLRGGQGLEGYTF
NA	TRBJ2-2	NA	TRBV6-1	TGTGCCAGCAGCCAGGGGTCCACCGGGGAGCTGTTTTTT	CASSQGSTGELFF
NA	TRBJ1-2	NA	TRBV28	TGTGCCACTACAGCCCCCGTGGGCTACACCTTC	CATTAPVGYTF
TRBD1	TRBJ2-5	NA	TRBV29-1	TGCAGCGCCCGCCGACAGGGGACCCAAGAGACCCAGTACTTC	CSARRQGTQETQYF
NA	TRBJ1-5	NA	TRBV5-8	TGTGCCAGCAGCTTGCCCCGGACAGTCAATCAGCCCCAGCATTTT	CASSLPRTVNQPQHF
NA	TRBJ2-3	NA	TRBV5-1	TGCGCCAGCAGCTTGAACACCAAGGGGGCAGGGACTGCAGATACGCAGTATTTT	CASSLNTKGAGTADTQYF
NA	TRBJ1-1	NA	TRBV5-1	TGCGCCAGCAGCCATGAACAGGCACACACTGAAGCTTTCTTT	CASSHEQAHTEAFF
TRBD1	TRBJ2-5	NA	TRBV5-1	TGCGCCAGCGGGTCTGGGACAGGGATGGGGACCCAGTACTTC	CASGSGTGMGTQYF
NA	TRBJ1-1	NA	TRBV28	TGTGCCAGCAGACGGGACACTGCTGGCACTGAAGCTTTCTTT	CASRRDTAGTEAFF
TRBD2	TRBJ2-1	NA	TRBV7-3	TGTGCCAGCCGGGGGGGCTCCTACAATGAGCAGTTCTTC	CASRGGSYNEQFF
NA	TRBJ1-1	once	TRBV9	TGTGCCAGCTCATCCGGGGGAGTAACTGAAGCTTTCTTT	CASSSGGVTEAFF
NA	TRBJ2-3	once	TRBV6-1	TGTGCCAGCAACGGACCGGCAGGGGTGAGAGATACGCAGTATTTT	CASNGPAGVRDTQYF
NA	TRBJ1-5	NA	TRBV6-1	TGTGCCAGCAGTGAGATAGGAGGGCGCAATCAGCCCCAGCATTTT	CASSEIGGRNQPQHF
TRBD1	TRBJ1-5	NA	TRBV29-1	TGCAGCGTAGGGGACAGCTGGAATCAGCCCCAGCATTTT	CSVGDSWNQPQHF
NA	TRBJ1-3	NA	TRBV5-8	TGTGCCAGCAGCTTGGCGGGGGTAAACACCATATATTTT	CASSLAGVNTIYF
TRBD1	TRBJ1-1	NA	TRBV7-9	TGTGCCAGCAGCTGGGACAGGTTATACGGTACTGAAGCTTTCTTT	CASSWDRLYGTEAFF
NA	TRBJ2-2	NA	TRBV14	TGTGCCAGCAGCCAAACAGTAACCGGGGAGCTGTTTTTT	CASSQTVTGELFF
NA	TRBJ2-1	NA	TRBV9	TGTGCCAGCAGTCCGGGGAGGTGGGTTTACAATGAGCAGTTCTTC	CASSPGRWVYNEQFF
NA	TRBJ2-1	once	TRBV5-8	TGTGCCACCTTTGTGAGTAATTACAATGAGCAGTTCTTC	CATFVSNYNEQFF
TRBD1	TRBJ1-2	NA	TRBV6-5	TGTGCCAGCAGGAACTCCGGGACAGGGGGGCATGGCTACACCTTC	CASRNSGTGGHGYTF
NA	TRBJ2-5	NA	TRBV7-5	TGTGCCAGAAGCCCCGGACTAGCGGGACTTGGAGAGACCCAGTACTTC	CARSPGLAGLGETQYF
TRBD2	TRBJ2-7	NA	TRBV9	TGTGCCAGCAGCGTAGATGGCGGGAGCTCCTACGAGCAGTACTTC	CASSVDGGSSYEQYF
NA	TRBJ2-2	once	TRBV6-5	TGTGCCAGCAGTTATCAGGGGGAGCTGTTTTTT	CASSYQGELFF
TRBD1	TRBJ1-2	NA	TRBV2	TGTGCCAGCAGTGAATCGACAGGGGGCGTCTATGGCTACACCTTC	CASSESTGGVYGYTF
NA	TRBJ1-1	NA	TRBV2	TGTGCCAGCAGTCAAACCGACAAGAACACTGAAGCTTTCTTT	CASSQTDKNTEAFF
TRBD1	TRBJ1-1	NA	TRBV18	TGTGCCAGCTTGAGGGGGCAAGACACTGAAGCTTTCTTT	CASLRGQDTEAFF
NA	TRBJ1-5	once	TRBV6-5	TGTGCCAGCAGCCCACAGGGAGAGCAGCCCCAGCATTTT	CASSPQGEQPQHF
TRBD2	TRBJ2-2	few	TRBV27	TGTGCCAGCAGTTCCTCGGGGAGGGGCACCGGGGAGCTGTTTTTT	CASSSSGRGTGELFF
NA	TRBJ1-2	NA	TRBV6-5	TGTGCCAGCAGTTACTCCGCCGGGGGGAACTATGGCTACACCTTC	CASSYSAGGNYGYTF
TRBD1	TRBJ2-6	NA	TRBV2	TGTGCCAGCAGGGGACAGGCCTCTGGGGCCAACGTCCTGACTTTC	CASRGQASGANVLTF
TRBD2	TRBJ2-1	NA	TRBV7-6	TGTGCCAGCAGCTCCGTGACCCGACTAGCGGGGGAGATACATGAGCAGTTCTTC	CASSSVTRLAGEIHEQFF
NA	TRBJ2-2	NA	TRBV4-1	TGCGCCAGCAGCCAGAGGGCCGGGGCCGGGGAGCTGTTTTTT	CASSQRAGAGELFF
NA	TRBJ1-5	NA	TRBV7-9	TGTGCCAGCAGCAACAGGGACAATCAGCCCCAGCATTTT	CASSNRDNQPQHF
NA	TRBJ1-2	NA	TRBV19	TGTGCCAGTAGTACCCAATATGGCTACACCTTC	CASSTQYGYTF
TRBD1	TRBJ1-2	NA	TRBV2	TGTGCCAGTAGCCAGGGACAGGGGATGAGCTACACCTTC	CASSQGQGMSYTF
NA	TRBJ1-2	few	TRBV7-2	TGTGCCAGCAGCCGCACGCAGGGGTCCCGGACTGGCTACACCTTC	CASSRTQGSRTGYTF
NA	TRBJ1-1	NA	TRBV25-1	TGTGCCAGCAGTGAGGGCAGCGGCGTTGAAGCTTTCTTT	CASSEGSGVEAFF
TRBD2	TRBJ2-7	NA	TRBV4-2	TGTGCCAGCAGCCAGGAACGGACTAGCCGAATCTACGAGCAGTACTTC	CASSQERTSRIYEQYF
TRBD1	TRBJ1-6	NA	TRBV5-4	TGTGCCAGCAGCCTAAGACAGGGAGGATCACCCCTCCACTTT	CASSLRQGGSPLHF
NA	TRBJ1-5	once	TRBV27	TGTGCCAGCAGTTTTCAAGGGGTTGGGCAGCCCCAGCATTTT	CASSFQGVGQPQHF
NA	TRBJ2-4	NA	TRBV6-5	TGTGCCAGCAGGGGGGCTGACAAAAACATTCAGTACTTC	CASRGADKNIQYF
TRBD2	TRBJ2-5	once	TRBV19	TGTGCCAGTAGTCTAACTAGCGGGGGGCACCAAGAGACCCAGTACTTC	CASSLTSGGHQETQYF
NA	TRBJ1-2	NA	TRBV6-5	TGTGCCAGCAGTTCGGACAGCCTCTATGGCTACACCTTC	CASSSDSLYGYTF
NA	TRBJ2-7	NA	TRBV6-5	TGTGCCAGCAGTCCGGGATTTACGGGGCAGTACTTC	CASSPGFTGQYF
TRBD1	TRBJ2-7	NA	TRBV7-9	TGTGCCAGCAGCTTAGGACAGGGGAGTATTACGGCGCAGTACTTC	CASSLGQGSITAQYF